This record looks at one T cell receptor (beta chain) sequence and its context. This entry is derived from a study of T cell changes during pregnancy in multiple sclerosis. Produced via immunoSEQ multiplex PCR; TCRdb's table is partial and in-frame only. This table holds around 61,000 clones, approximately 87% found once. The junction had 6 bases not matched to a gene; V was cut back by 2 bases and J by 4 bases. The CDR3 length is 15 residues. Germline-derived CDR1 and CDR2 are SGHNT and YYREEE (reference sequence). This chain connects TRBV5-4 to TRBJ2-3; 8 bases align to TRBD2. This clonotype originated in a human donor whose cells served as feeder cells for cultures in a pregnancy study. Sequences were obtained from peripheral blood from another person, used as feeder cells. DNA of the CDR3: TGTGCCAGCAGCTTTCCGGGACTAGAGGCAGATACGCAGTATTTT. Translating it yields CASSFPGLEADTQYF.